This TCR beta chain was found in a study of T cell clonotyping in hematopoietic cell transplantation. General study points: Recipient TCR diversity dropped after transplant; expanded clonotypes rose from day 30 to 180.

The length of the CDR3 is 14 residues. CDR1 and CDR2 (germline): LNHDA, SQIVND (reference sequence). The ends were cut back, 7 bases at V and 0 bases at J, with 12 bases in the middle. With respect to this clone: What it recognizes is unknown.

TCRdb's table, derived via immunoSEQ multiplex PCR, lists solely in-frame clones and lacks some. The table has about 69,000 clones, 94% seen once. The sequenced sample was peripheral blood mononuclear cells. The sequence was collected from a man aged 45 to 65 in good health. Some clones in this sample may be carry-over from other donors' samples. The chain uses TRBV19 and TRBJ1-1; D gene unclear. CDR3 coding DNA: TGTGCCAGTACCCCCCAGAGGCTGAACACTGAAGCTTTCTTT. Protein sequence: CASTPQRLNTEAFF.